The clone carrying this T cell receptor beta chain appeared a few times. Antigen unknown. This entry is derived from a study of T cells in Graves' hyperthyroidism and ophthalmopathy. Study-wide results and limits: Most clonotypes that expanded in the thyroid above 0.001 also showed up in blood.

V was pared by 6 bases and J by 2 bases, with 16 bases between. Germline V lookup: CDR1 SQVTM, CDR2 ANQGSEA. CDR3 size: 14 residues. Amplification of TCR beta CDR3 regions was performed using RNA transcripts as template. The primer set for the first-round RT-PCR of the TCR CDR3 was HTBI. TCRdb processed the multiplex PCR reads anew with MiXCR; each CDR3 protein has one entry. The sample contains about 740,000 distinct CDR3 sequences, approximately 15% of which appear only once. Input material: blood. The chain links TRBV29-1 to TRBJ1-1; unclear D gene. The sequence was obtained from a woman under 30 with Graves' hyperthyroidism. The CDR3 nucleotides read TGCAGCGTCCCCCGAGAATTGGGAAACACTGAAGCTTTCTTT. This sequence encodes CSVPRELGNTEAFF.